This is a list of T cell receptor beta chains from one sample in a study of cytomegalovirus exposure and HLA in healthy donors. Profiled with immunoSEQ multiplex PCR; TCRdb holds only in-frame clones, not every one. The sample holds about 78,000 clones; around 70% are singletons and the top ten take approximately 12%. Sequenced sample: PBMCs. These receptors came from a woman in her thirties or forties in good health and CMV-seropositive. The CDR3 runs from the conserved cysteine through the conserved F or W. D genes are given only for firm matches. Clone size is stated in some rows and not others, as once, few, many or a class when expanded.

V: TRBV27; size: -; J: TRBJ2-3; D: TRBD1; CDR3: CASSPRQGAANTDTQYF; DNA: TGTGCCAGCAGTCCAAGACAGGGGGCAGCCAACACAGATACGCAGTATTTT
V: TRBV29-1; size: -; J: TRBJ2-5; D: -; CDR3: CSVDFRGETQYF; DNA: TGCAGCGTTGATTTCCGGGGGGAGACCCAGTACTTC
V: TRBV20-1; size: -; J: TRBJ2-7; D: -; CDR3: CSAGPGYEQYF; DNA: TGCAGTGCGGGCCCCGGCTACGAGCAGTACTTC
V: TRBV9; size: -; J: TRBJ2-1; D: -; CDR3: CASSVESRGEQFF; DNA: TGTGCCAGCAGCGTAGAAAGTAGAGGTGAGCAGTTCTTC
V: TRBV7-2; size: once; J: TRBJ1-1; D: -; CDR3: CASSLNRNTEAFF; DNA: TGTGCCAGCAGCTTAAATAGGAACACTGAAGCTTTCTTT
V: TRBV5-1; size: -; J: TRBJ2-5; D: TRBD2; CDR3: CASSLLAGEQETQYF; DNA: TGCGCCAGCAGCTTGTTAGCGGGGGAACAAGAGACCCAGTACTTC
V: TRBV28; size: -; J: TRBJ1-1; D: -; CDR3: CATSGFPNTEAFF; DNA: TGTGCCACCTCAGGATTCCCGAACACTGAAGCTTTCTTT
V: TRBV5-4; size: few; J: TRBJ2-2; D: -; CDR3: CASSLAGEVAGELFF; DNA: TGTGCCAGCAGCTTGGCAGGGGAAGTTGCCGGGGAGCTGTTTTTT
V: TRBV27; size: few; J: TRBJ1-5; D: -; CDR3: CASSLTGSRLKNSNQPQHF; DNA: TGTGCCAGCAGCTTAACAGGGAGCCGCTTGAAAAATAGCAATCAGCCCCAGCATTTT
V: TRBV19; size: -; J: TRBJ2-1; D: -; CDR3: CASSSRLGYLDEQFF; DNA: TGTGCCAGTAGTTCCCGACTAGGTTATCTGGATGAGCAGTTCTTC
V: TRBV2; size: once; J: TRBJ2-5; D: TRBD1; CDR3: CASKGQGAPGETQYF; DNA: TGTGCCAGCAAGGGACAGGGGGCGCCCGGGGAGACCCAGTACTTC
V: TRBV19; size: -; J: TRBJ1-5; D: -; CDR3: CASGGISGQGGSNQPQHF; DNA: TGTGCCAGTGGGGGAATCTCGGGGCAGGGAGGGAGCAATCAGCCCCAGCATTTT
V: TRBV4-3; size: few; J: TRBJ1-5; D: TRBD1; CDR3: CASSQVQGDQPQHF; DNA: TGCGCCAGCAGCCAAGTGCAGGGGGATCAGCCCCAGCATTTT
V: TRBV5-1; size: -; J: TRBJ2-7; D: TRBD1; CDR3: CASSLTGNHEQYF; DNA: TGCGCCAGCAGCCTGACAGGGAACCACGAGCAGTACTTC
V: TRBV6-5; size: once; J: TRBJ2-3; D: -; CDR3: CASSYSERGMVDTQYF; DNA: TGTGCCAGCAGTTACTCCGAAAGGGGGATGGTAGATACGCAGTATTTT
V: TRBV6-5; size: medium-sized; J: TRBJ1-1; D: -; CDR3: CASSYSRVLRGAFF; DNA: TGTGCCAGCAGTTACTCTCGGGTCCTTAGGGGAGCTTTCTTT
V: TRBV10-2; size: few; J: TRBJ1-6; D: -; CDR3: CASSVAGTNSPLHF; DNA: TGCGCCAGCAGTGTAGCAGGGACAAATTCACCCCTCCACTTT
V: TRBV28; size: -; J: TRBJ2-2; D: -; CDR3: CASRIGAGNTGELFF; DNA: TGTGCCAGCAGGATTGGCGCGGGGAACACCGGGGAGCTGTTTTTT
V: TRBV15; size: -; J: TRBJ2-7; D: -; CDR3: CATSRDIAVDRGKTYEQYF; DNA: TGTGCCACCAGCAGAGACATCGCCGTAGACCGAGGGAAGACCTACGAGCAGTACTTC
V: TRBV25-1; size: -; J: TRBJ2-1; D: TRBD2; CDR3: CASSAPTSGSFGEQFF; DNA: TGTGCCAGCAGCGCCCCAACTAGCGGGAGTTTCGGGGAGCAGTTCTTC
V: TRBV28; size: -; J: TRBJ1-5; D: -; CDR3: CASSLRQRPQHF; DNA: TGTGCCAGCAGTTTACGACAGCGTCCCCAGCATTTT
V: TRBV25-1; size: -; J: TRBJ2-2; D: -; CDR3: CASSDRTVGELFF; DNA: TGTGCCAGCAGTGATAGGACTGTCGGGGAGCTGTTTTTT
V: TRBV7-3; size: few; J: TRBJ1-1; D: -; CDR3: CASSPARDTEAFF; DNA: TGTGCCAGCAGCCCCGCGAGAGACACTGAAGCTTTCTTT
V: TRBV2; size: once; J: TRBJ1-2; D: -; CDR3: CASRADSPRLHGYTF; DNA: TGTGCCAGCAGAGCTGACAGCCCTAGGCTCCATGGCTACACCTTC
V: TRBV27; size: -; J: TRBJ2-5; D: TRBD1; CDR3: CASSLSGTGAETQYF; DNA: TGTGCCAGCAGTCTCTCCGGGACAGGGGCAGAGACCCAGTACTTC
V: TRBV5-1; size: few; J: TRBJ2-6; D: -; CDR3: CASSIQGQTSSSGANVLTF; DNA: TGCGCCAGCAGCATACAGGGACAAACCTCATCCTCTGGGGCCAACGTCCTGACTTTC
V: TRBV30; size: -; J: TRBJ2-7; D: TRBD1; CDR3: CAWSPRRGREQYF; DNA: TGTGCCTGGAGTCCCCGCAGGGGGCGTGAGCAGTACTTC
V: TRBV19; size: few; J: TRBJ1-4; D: -; CDR3: CASRSVQTEEKLFF; DNA: TGTGCCAGTAGATCGGTACAGACGGAAGAAAAACTGTTTTTT
V: TRBV5-1; size: -; J: TRBJ2-7; D: -; CDR3: CASSLVSADSYEQYF; DNA: TGCGCCAGCAGCTTGGTCTCGGCGGACTCCTACGAGCAGTACTTC
V: TRBV27; size: -; J: TRBJ1-4; D: -; CDR3: CASSPGAGANEKLFF; DNA: TGTGCCAGCAGTCCCGGCGCCGGGGCTAATGAAAAACTGTTTTTT
V: TRBV10-1; size: few; J: TRBJ1-5; D: -; CDR3: CASSESRGQPQHF; DNA: TGCGCCAGCAGTGAATCCCGGGGTCAGCCCCAGCATTTT
V: TRBV19; size: -; J: TRBJ1-6; D: TRBD1; CDR3: CASSSTGDNSPLHF; DNA: TGTGCCAGTAGTTCGACAGGGGATAATTCACCCCTCCACTTT
V: TRBV7-9; size: once; J: TRBJ2-1; D: -; CDR3: CASSLNRVGEQFF; DNA: TGTGCCAGCAGCTTAAATAGAGTCGGTGAGCAGTTCTTC
V: TRBV29-1; size: -; J: TRBJ2-1; D: -; CDR3: CSVEDQDSRSYNEQFF; DNA: TGCAGCGTTGAAGATCAGGACAGTCGCTCCTACAATGAGCAGTTCTTC
V: TRBV29-1; size: few; J: TRBJ2-1; D: -; CDR3: CMALADSYNEQFF; DNA: TGCATGGCCCTTGCGGACTCGTACAATGAGCAGTTCTTC
V: TRBV19; size: -; J: TRBJ2-7; D: TRBD1; CDR3: CASSISGQGYEQYF; DNA: TGTGCCAGTAGTATTTCTGGACAGGGCTACGAGCAGTACTTC
V: TRBV28; size: -; J: TRBJ2-2; D: TRBD1; CDR3: CASSSRTGWLTGELFF; DNA: TGTGCCAGCAGTTCCCGGACAGGGTGGCTTACCGGGGAGCTGTTTTTT